Listed below are T cell receptor beta chains from one sample, sequenced in a study of naive and memory T cell subsets. TCRdb reprocessed the UMI-ligation and nested PCR reads with MiXCR, giving one entry per CDR3 protein. This sample carries approximately 85,000 distinct CDR3 sequences, over 7% of them seen once, and the ten largest clones take 1.6%. Input material: central memory CD4+ T cells from blood. The receptors derive from a human donor in good health. The CDR3 runs from the conserved cysteine through the conserved F or W. Fields, in order: D gene, V gene, J gene, clone size, CDR3 DNA, CDR3 protein. A D gene is named only where the DNA matches it firmly. Clone size is shown for a subset of rows, as once, few, many or a class of expanded clone.

d_call: NA; v_call: TRBV6-2/TRBV6-3; j_call: TRBJ2-4; clone_size: few; cdr3_nt: TGTGCCAGCAGAAAGCCGGGCAAAAACATTCAGTACTTC; cdr3_aa: CASRKPGKNIQYF
d_call: TRBD1; v_call: TRBV10-3; j_call: TRBJ1-5; clone_size: NA; cdr3_nt: TGTGCCATCAGTGAGGACAGGGGGGGCAATCAGCCCCAGCATTTT; cdr3_aa: CAISEDRGGNQPQHF
d_call: TRBD2; v_call: TRBV5-1; j_call: TRBJ2-5; clone_size: NA; cdr3_nt: TGCGCCAGCAGCCCGACTAGCGGGAGAGAGACCCAGTACTTC; cdr3_aa: CASSPTSGRETQYF
d_call: NA; v_call: TRBV6-1; j_call: TRBJ2-4; clone_size: NA; cdr3_nt: TGTGCCATCTGCCCCCAGTTTGTGGGGGGAAACATTCAGTACTTC; cdr3_aa: CAICPQFVGGNIQYF
d_call: TRBD1; v_call: TRBV9; j_call: TRBJ2-3; clone_size: many; cdr3_nt: TGTGCCAGCAGCGTTCGGACAGGGAGAGAAGATACGCAGTATTTT; cdr3_aa: CASSVRTGREDTQYF
d_call: NA; v_call: TRBV20-1; j_call: TRBJ2-3; clone_size: many; cdr3_nt: TGCAGTGCCCCACCGTGGCCGGGCACAGATACGCAGTATTTT; cdr3_aa: CSAPPWPGTDTQYF
d_call: TRBD2; v_call: TRBV6-6; j_call: TRBJ2-5; clone_size: many; cdr3_nt: TGTGCCAGCAGTTACTCGACTCTCTCTAGCGGGGGTCAAGAGACCCAGTACTTC; cdr3_aa: CASSYSTLSSGGQETQYF
d_call: TRBD2; v_call: TRBV7-6; j_call: TRBJ2-1; clone_size: many; cdr3_nt: TGTGCCAGCAGCTTAGTGGCTAGCGGGAGGCAAAACAATGAGCAGTTCTTC; cdr3_aa: CASSLVASGRQNNEQFF
d_call: TRBD2; v_call: TRBV15; j_call: TRBJ2-2; clone_size: NA; cdr3_nt: TGTGCCACCAGCAGGATACTAGCGGGAGGGGTCGGGGAGCTGTTTTTT; cdr3_aa: CATSRILAGGVGELFF
d_call: TRBD2; v_call: TRBV7-3; j_call: TRBJ2-2; clone_size: many; cdr3_nt: TGTGCCAGCAGTACCGGGACTAGCGTAGGCGGGGAGCTGTTTTTT; cdr3_aa: CASSTGTSVGGELFF
d_call: TRBD1; v_call: TRBV6-1; j_call: TRBJ1-3; clone_size: many; cdr3_nt: TGTGCCAGCGGGACAGAATCTGGAAACACCATATATTTT; cdr3_aa: CASGTESGNTIYF
d_call: TRBD1; v_call: TRBV18; j_call: TRBJ2-7; clone_size: many; cdr3_nt: TGTGCCAGCTCACCCGGGACAGGAGCCTACGAGCAGTACTTC; cdr3_aa: CASSPGTGAYEQYF
d_call: NA; v_call: TRBV4-2; j_call: TRBJ2-5; clone_size: few; cdr3_nt: TGTGCCAGCAGCCTCCGGGACGGGCGGGAAGAGACCCAGTACTTC; cdr3_aa: CASSLRDGREETQYF
d_call: TRBD1; v_call: TRBV27; j_call: TRBJ1-2; clone_size: many; cdr3_nt: TGTGCCAGCAGTTACGCAGACAGGGCCTCTGGCTACACCTTC; cdr3_aa: CASSYADRASGYTF
d_call: NA; v_call: TRBV10-3; j_call: TRBJ1-6; clone_size: NA; cdr3_nt: TGTGCCATCAGTGAGAGGCAGGGTACCTATAATTCACCCCTCCACTTT; cdr3_aa: CAISERQGTYNSPLHF
d_call: NA; v_call: TRBV6-7; j_call: TRBJ2-5; clone_size: few; cdr3_nt: TGTGCCAGCAGTTACTCGGCCGGCAACCAAGAGACCCAGTACTTC; cdr3_aa: CASSYSAGNQETQYF
d_call: TRBD2; v_call: TRBV5-6; j_call: TRBJ2-5; clone_size: NA; cdr3_nt: TGTGCCAGCAGCTTTTTAACTAGCGGGAGGGGTGAGACCCAGTACTTC; cdr3_aa: CASSFLTSGRGETQYF
d_call: NA; v_call: TRBV4-2; j_call: TRBJ1-4; clone_size: medium-sized; cdr3_nt: TGTGCCAGCAGCCAGGGGGACCATAATGAAAAACTGTTTTTT; cdr3_aa: CASSQGDHNEKLFF
d_call: NA; v_call: TRBV6-1; j_call: TRBJ2-5; clone_size: many; cdr3_nt: TGTGCCAGCCTAAAGGCCCAAGAGACCCAGTACTTC; cdr3_aa: CASLKAQETQYF
d_call: NA; v_call: TRBV18; j_call: TRBJ2-6; clone_size: NA; cdr3_nt: TGTGCCAGCTCACCAGGGATCGGGGCCAACGTCCTGACTTTC; cdr3_aa: CASSPGIGANVLTF
d_call: TRBD1; v_call: TRBV11-2; j_call: TRBJ2-4; clone_size: NA; cdr3_nt: TGTGCCAGCAGCTCCCGGACAGGGGATGTGGACAAAAACATTCTGTACTTC; cdr3_aa: CASSSRTGDVDKNILYF
d_call: TRBD1; v_call: TRBV3-1; j_call: TRBJ1-5; clone_size: many; cdr3_nt: TGTGCCAGCGGTGACAGGGGACAGGATCAGCCCCAGCATTTT; cdr3_aa: CASGDRGQDQPQHF
d_call: TRBD2; v_call: TRBV9; j_call: TRBJ2-3; clone_size: many; cdr3_nt: TGTGCCAGCAGCCCCCCGAGCGGGACTAGCACAGATACGCAGTATTTT; cdr3_aa: CASSPPSGTSTDTQYF
d_call: TRBD2; v_call: TRBV7-8; j_call: TRBJ2-7; clone_size: many; cdr3_nt: TGTGCCAGCAGCCCTCTTCCGGGGGGTGCCTACGAGCAGTACTTC; cdr3_aa: CASSPLPGGAYEQYF
d_call: NA; v_call: TRBV29-1; j_call: TRBJ1-2; clone_size: medium-sized; cdr3_nt: TGCAGCTCCGAGGGAGGGAGCTATGGCTACACCTTC; cdr3_aa: CSSEGGSYGYTF
d_call: NA; v_call: TRBV18; j_call: TRBJ2-1; clone_size: many; cdr3_nt: TGTGCCAGCTCACCAACAAGCGGCTACAATGAGCAGTTCTTC; cdr3_aa: CASSPTSGYNEQFF
d_call: TRBD2; v_call: TRBV27; j_call: TRBJ2-7; clone_size: few; cdr3_nt: TGTGCCAGCAGTTCCAGCCCGACTAGCGGGGCGGTTTCGAAAGAGCAGTACTTC; cdr3_aa: CASSSSPTSGAVSKEQYF
d_call: TRBD2; v_call: TRBV7-9; j_call: TRBJ2-1; clone_size: NA; cdr3_nt: TGTGCCAGCAGCTCGGGGACTAGTTGGGGGCAGTTCTTC; cdr3_aa: CASSSGTSWGQFF
d_call: NA; v_call: TRBV29-1; j_call: TRBJ1-4; clone_size: many; cdr3_nt: TGCAGCGTTGGTTTAGGGGCTAATGAAAAACTGTTTTTT; cdr3_aa: CSVGLGANEKLFF
d_call: NA; v_call: TRBV29-1; j_call: TRBJ1-1; clone_size: many; cdr3_nt: TGCAGCGTCGAGAGGGGGGTGAACACTGAAGCTTTCTTT; cdr3_aa: CSVERGVNTEAFF
d_call: TRBD1; v_call: TRBV4-3; j_call: TRBJ2-3; clone_size: many; cdr3_nt: TGCGCCAGCAGCCAAGACAGGGGGCGACGAGATACGCAGTATTTT; cdr3_aa: CASSQDRGRRDTQYF
d_call: TRBD1; v_call: TRBV5-5; j_call: TRBJ2-2; clone_size: many; cdr3_nt: TGTGCCAGCAGCTCCACTTCAGGGGGCCGGGAGCTGTTTTTT; cdr3_aa: CASSSTSGGRELFF
d_call: NA; v_call: TRBV11-1; j_call: TRBJ2-1; clone_size: NA; cdr3_nt: TGTGCCAGCAGCTTAGCTTTGGGGGGTTACAATGAGCAGTTCTTC; cdr3_aa: CASSLALGGYNEQFF
d_call: TRBD1; v_call: TRBV10-3; j_call: TRBJ2-7; clone_size: few; cdr3_nt: TGTGCCATCAGTGAATCCGGGACAGGGGCCTACGAGCAGTACTTC; cdr3_aa: CAISESGTGAYEQYF
d_call: NA; v_call: TRBV25-1; j_call: TRBJ1-3; clone_size: NA; cdr3_nt: TGTGCCAGCAGTGAATTCGGCAGGTATCGAGTTGAAGGAAACACCATATATTTT; cdr3_aa: CASSEFGRYRVEGNTIYF
d_call: TRBD1; v_call: TRBV29-1; j_call: TRBJ2-6; clone_size: NA; cdr3_nt: TGCAGCGTCCGGAAGACCGGGACAGGGAACTCCGGGGCCAACGTCCTGACTTTC; cdr3_aa: CSVRKTGTGNSGANVLTF
d_call: NA; v_call: TRBV9; j_call: TRBJ2-2; clone_size: NA; cdr3_nt: TGTGCCAGCAGCCCAGTCGCTACCGGGGAGCTGTTTTTT; cdr3_aa: CASSPVATGELFF